This T cell receptor beta chain was identified during a study of blood T cell repertoires in COVID-19. Here immunoSEQ multiplex PCR was the method, and the copy in TCRdb shows in-frame clones only, minus some. The sample includes about 330,000 clones, around nine tenths of them seen just once. From germline, CDR1 is GTSNPN and CDR2 SVGIG (reference sequence). Trimming removed 0 bases from V and 5 bases from J, with 11 bases in between. CDR3 length equals 14 residues. Participants' own reports of clinical history determined their cohort assignment. In Cohort 3, a recovered donor had either two negative PCRs, clearance, or symptom resolution.

The sequence was collected from a man aged 25-45 years who had recovered from COVID-19. The chain couples TRBV30 to TRBJ1-5; no reliable D call. The sequenced sample was PBMCs or T cells enriched from blood (not recorded which). The CDR3 DNA is TGTGCCTGGAGTGTATCGGGGTTCGATCAGCCCCAGCATTTT. It translates to CAWSVSGFDQPQHF.